The present T cell receptor (beta chain) was sequenced within a study of blood T cell repertoires in COVID-19. About the study: Acute-phase and convalescent COVID-19 samples originated in the United States, Italy and Spain. Nucleic acid was either cDNA or gDNA, and it came from T cells, B-cell-depleted T cells, or PBMCs.

Germline CDR1 is SGDLS and CDR2 is YYNGEE. CDR3 length: 15 residues. The ends lost 5 bases at V and 1 base at J; junction bases unmatched: 3. Sequenced by immunoSEQ multiplex PCR; TCRdb stores in-frame clones only, minus some. In the table there are tens of thousands of clones, 81% of which are singletons. This clonotype was sampled from a woman aged 60-70 years with acute or convalescent COVID-19. This chain links TRBV9 with TRBJ2-2; 9 bases line up with TRBD1. The sample consisted of peripheral blood. The CDR3 spells CASRKGQGNTGELFF. In DNA, the CDR3 is TGTGCCAGCAGGAAGGGACAGGGGAACACCGGGGAGCTGTTTTTT.